These 31 T cell receptor beta chains originate from one sample sequenced in a study of shared clonotypes between healthy human individuals. TCRdb's table, derived via immunoSEQ multiplex PCR, lists solely in-frame clones and lacks some. There are 300,000 to 400,000 clones in the sample; 73% occur only once, and less than 11% lies in the top ten. The sequencing input was memory CD4+ T cells sorted from blood. Subset: CD45RA-negative fraction. The receptors were gathered from a man under 40 in good health.

The chain is built from TRBV28 and TRBJ2-7, with 11 bases identical to TRBD2. Germline lookup yields CDR1 MDHEN and CDR2 SYDVKM. The CDR3 contains 15 residues. J lost 5 bases, V lost 2 bases, and 5 bases had no gene match. CDR3 protein: CASSLTSGSFNEQYF. As DNA, the CDR3 is TGTGCCAGCAGTTTAACTAGCGGGAGTTTCAACGAGCAGTACTTC.

The chain couples TRBV7-8 to TRBJ2-6; D ambiguous. This CDR3 region has 17 residues. Per germline, CDR1 SGHVS and CDR2 FQNEAQ. With 1 base removed from V and 2 bases from J, the gap between germline ends came to 12 bases. The CDR3 reads CASSLVFRVTGANVLTF. The CDR3 DNA reads TGTGCCAGCAGCTTAGTCTTTCGGGTTACTGGGGCCAACGTCCTGACTTTC.

With regard to this clone: Within the sample, other DNA sequences also encode this same CDR3. V usage is TRBV5-4 and J usage is TRBJ2-3; D gene uncertain. Germline-derived CDR1 and CDR2 are SGHNT and YYREEE (reference sequence). The V end lost 4 bases, the J end lost 3 bases, and 6 bases lay between the germline ends. The CDR3 covers 12 residues. Written as DNA, the CDR3 is TGTGCCAGCAGCCTCGAGACAGATACGCAGTATTTT. It translates to CASSLETDTQYF.

The chain recombines TRBV27 with TRBJ1-5; 7 bases are shared with TRBD1. Per germline, CDR1 MNHEY and CDR2 SMNVEV (reference sequence). The J segment lost 5 bases and the V segment lost 2 bases, leaving 3 bases of the junction unmatched. The CDR3 consists of 14 residues. The CDR3, as DNA: TGTGCCAGCAGTTTAGGCAGGGGGTATCAGCCCCAGCATTTT. Its translation is CASSLGRGYQPQHF.

The chain joins TRBV11-2 to TRBJ2-3; TRBD1 might be the D (5 bases). This CDR3 has 14 residues. V was clipped by 1 base and J by 8 bases, with 13 bases between them. The V gene's germline CDR1 is SGHAT and CDR2 FQNNGV. The DNA of the CDR3 is TGTGCCAGCAGCTTAGGGCAGGGCTACGGTACGCAGTATTTT. Protein sequence: CASSLGQGYGTQYF.

This clone occurred a few times. The chain links TRBV18 to TRBJ1-1, with D uncertain. The germline V and J ends were trimmed by 4 bases and 3 bases, with 21 bases remaining between them. Germline V gives CDR1 KGHSH, CDR2 LQKENI. This CDR3 region has 17 residues. The DNA for the CDR3 is TGTGCCAGCTCACGGAACCCACAGCCCGACCAACACACTGAAGCTTTCTTT. Amino acids: CASSRNPQPDQHTEAFF.

The genes are TRBV2 and TRBJ1-3, with D uncertain. The CDR3 is 15 amino acids. Trimming left V 3 bases short and J 0 bases short, with 9 bases between. Germline V lookup: CDR1 SNHLY, CDR2 FYNNEI. The CDR3, as DNA: TGTGCCAGCAGTGAGCTGCAGGCCTCTGGAAACACCATATATTTT. It encodes CASSELQASGNTIYF.

The gene calls are TRBV29-1 and TRBJ1-4, with D perhaps TRBD1 (6 bases). The CDR3 is 13 amino acids. Germline V gene data show CDR1 as SQVTM and CDR2 as ANQGSEA. V lost 7 bases to trimming and J lost 2 bases, with 11 bases between them. The CDR3 DNA sequence: TGCAGCGCCCGAACAGGGACTAATGAAAAACTGTTTTTT. This translates into CSARTGTNEKLFF.

This chain uses TRBV9 with TRBJ2-3, with 10 nucleotides matching TRBD1. This CDR3 has 16 amino acids. V lost 0 bases, J lost 5 bases, and 6 bases stayed unmatched. The germline gives CDR1 SGDLS, CDR2 YYNGEE. This chain's CDR3 is CASSVGGDRGLDTQYF. The CDR3 DNA follows: TGTGCCAGCAGCGTAGGCGGGGACAGGGGTTTAGATACGCAGTATTTT.

V gene TRBV7-9 combines with J gene TRBJ2-5; 15 positions agree with TRBD2. The V segment lost 5 bases and the J segment 4 bases; nucleotides outside the gene matches: 2. Germline assignment: CDR1 SEHNR and CDR2 FQNEAQ (reference sequence). The CDR3 runs to 15 residues. As DNA, the CDR3 is TGTGCCAGCAGCCAGGGACTAGCGGGAGGAGAGACCCAGTACTTC. Residues: CASSQGLAGGETQYF.

There are many counts of this clone. The V gene is TRBV9, the J gene TRBJ2-1; the match to TRBD1 covers 9 bases. The CDR3 runs 17 residues. V trimming: 2 bases; J trimming: 8 bases; junction bases outside the gene matches: 14. Per the germline V gene, CDR1 is SGDLS and CDR2 is YYNGEE. CDR3 bases: TGTGCCAGCAGCGTTGACCCCGGGACAGGGATTTTATATGAGCAGTTCTTC. It is translated as CASSVDPGTGILYEQFF.

Many counts were recorded for this clone. The genes are TRBV28 and TRBJ2-5, with D perhaps matching TRBD1 (6 bases). The CDR3 has 15 residues. V lost 3 bases and J 4 bases, leaving 15 bases between the germline ends. Germline values: CDR1 MDHEN, CDR2 SYDVKM. Here the CDR3 DNA reads TGTGCCAGCAGTTTTTCTAAAGGGGGACGAGAGACCCAGTACTTC. It codes for CASSFSKGGRETQYF.

About this clone: A read error may be the cause here, since a much bigger clone is one base away. Other DNA sequences in this specimen translate into the identical CDR3. The rearrangement joins TRBV7-9 to TRBJ2-2, with 11 bases fitting TRBD2. Per the germline V gene, CDR1 is SEHNR and CDR2 is FQNEAQ (reference sequence). J was trimmed by 6 bases and V by 5 bases; bases with no gene match: 2. The CDR3 length is 14 residues. The chain's CDR3 is CASSLGLAAGELFF. For the CDR3, the DNA is TGTGCCAGCAGCCTGGGACTAGCGGCCGGGGAGCTGTTTTTT.

This clone was observed once. J is TRBJ2-7 and V is TRBV7-3; 10 bases align to TRBD2. Germline V gene data show CDR1 as SGHTA and CDR2 as FQGTGA. CDR3 length: 14 amino acids. J was trimmed by 6 bases and V by 5 bases; bases with no gene match: 7. CDR3 sequence: CASSASGTSVEQYF. CDR3 coding DNA: TGTGCCAGCAGCGCCTCCGGGACTAGCGTCGAGCAGTACTTC.

This clone was seen just once. V and J are TRBV5-5 and TRBJ1-5; D ambiguous. Germline values: CDR1 SGHKS, CDR2 YYEKEE (reference sequence). Trimming took 3 bases from V and 4 from J, leaving 17 bases between them. CDR3 size: 16 residues. CDR3 sequence reads: CASSSPDLGPNQPQHF. The CDR3 DNA sequence: TGTGCCAGCAGCTCCCCGGACTTGGGCCCTAATCAGCCCCAGCATTTT.

J is TRBJ1-4 and V is TRBV11-2; maybe TRBD1 (5 bases). This CDR3 contains 12 residues. V was pared by 5 bases and J by 10 bases, with 11 bases between. The V gene's germline CDR1 is SGHAT and CDR2 FQNNGV. Here the CDR3 reads CASSLNGGKLFF. The DNA of the CDR3 is TGTGCCAGCAGCCTGAACGGGGGAAAACTGTTTTTT.

The gene calls are TRBV7-2 and TRBJ1-3; a weak D match, TRBD1 (5 bases). This CDR3 contains 15 residues. The V end lost 5 bases, the J end lost 0 bases, and 11 bases lay between the germline ends. The germline CDR1 and CDR2 sequences are SGHTA and FQGNSA. The CDR3 DNA reads TGTGCCAGCAGCGTGTCAACAGGCTCTGGAAACACCATATATTTT. Residues: CASSVSTGSGNTIYF.

This chain joins TRBV5-8 and TRBJ2-7; 7 bases fit TRBD1. Trimming at V came to 4 bases and at J to 1 base, leaving 5 bases not matched to a gene. Germline CDR1 and CDR2: SGHTS and YDEGEE. CDR3 size: 14 residues. CDR3 nucleotide sequence: TGTGCCAGCAGCCAGGGACAGTGGTCCTACGAGCAGTACTTC. This encodes CASSQGQWSYEQYF.

The chain recombines TRBV4-1 with TRBJ1-2; D call uncertain. The V end lost 3 bases, the J end lost 6 bases, and 14 bases lay between the germline ends. This CDR3 contains 14 residues. Germline V CDR1 and CDR2: MGHRA, YSYEKL. The CDR3 sequence is CASSQPTAGDGYTF. DNA of the CDR3: TGCGCCAGCAGCCAGCCAACGGCGGGCGATGGCTACACCTTC.

V is TRBV28 and J is TRBJ2-3; the D gene is possibly TRBD1 (6 bases). V lost 10 bases, J lost 1 base, and 12 bases lay in between. CDR1 is MDHEN, CDR2 SYDVKM, per germline. The CDR3 length is 13 residues. Written as DNA, the CDR3 is TGTGCCATTCAGGACAGTCGCACAGATACGCAGTATTTT. Translated, it gives CAIQDSRTDTQYF.

The chain joins TRBV2 to TRBJ2-6; TRBD2 might be the D (5 bases). V lost 4 bases and J lost 1, with 11 bases in between. The germline V gene encodes CDR1 SNHLY and CDR2 FYNNEI. The CDR3 loop spans 16 amino acids. CDR3 DNA sequence: TGTGCCAGCAGTGGGAGGTTAGAGTCTGGGGCCAACGTCCTGACTTTC. Its translation: CASSGRLESGANVLTF.

J is TRBJ2-2 and V is TRBV6-1, with 10 bases matching TRBD2. Looked up from germline, CDR1 is MNHNS and CDR2 is SASEGT. This CDR3 is 15 amino acids long. V trimming: 2 bases; J trimming: 4 bases; junction bases outside the gene matches: 1. The DNA of the CDR3 is TGTGCCAGCAGTGAAAGCGGGAGGGGCACCGGGGAGCTGTTTTTT. It yields the protein CASSESGRGTGELFF.

CDR3 nucleotides: TGTGCCAGCAGGTCACCGATCAAGGAGACCCAGTACTTC. Protein: CASRSPIKETQYF. This chain connects TRBV6-6 to TRBJ2-5; no firm D call. V lost 6 bases and J 5 bases, leaving 13 bases between the germline ends. Germline assignment: CDR1 MNHNY and CDR2 SVGAGI (reference sequence). The CDR3 consists of 13 residues.

V and J are TRBV5-1 and TRBJ2-1; TRBD2 matches at 16 bases. V trimming: 3 bases; J trimming: 4 bases; junction bases outside the gene matches: 4. The CDR3 is made up of 17 amino acids. The V gene's germline CDR1 is SGHRS and CDR2 YFSETQ. The CDR3 DNA reads TGCGCCAGCAGCTCGGGACTAGCGGGAGGGATGTACAATGAGCAGTTCTTC. Amino acid sequence: CASSSGLAGGMYNEQFF.

The CDR3 bases are TGTGCCAGCAGTGCGGACAGGCCTGGGGAGCAGTACTTC. Its protein is CASSADRPGEQYF. The rearrangement uses TRBV2 and TRBJ2-7, with 7 bases that match TRBD1. The CDR3 sequence is 13 residues long. V lost 4 bases, J lost 7 bases, and 7 bases stayed unmatched. Germline V gene data show CDR1 as SNHLY and CDR2 as FYNNEI.

J is TRBJ2-4 and V is TRBV19; D is undetermined. The CDR3 contains 12 residues. Trimming shortened V by 7 bases and J by 2 bases, and 6 bases separated the two germline ends. Germline values: CDR1 LNHDA, CDR2 SQIVND (reference sequence). The DNA for the CDR3 is TGTGCCAGTAAGCCCACCAAAAACATTCAGTACTTC. This sequence encodes CASKPTKNIQYF.

The chain carries TRBV19 and TRBJ2-1, with 7 nucleotides matching TRBD1. V was pared by 9 bases and J by 2 bases, with 4 bases of the junction left unmatched. The CDR3 extends over 13 amino acids. Looked up from germline, CDR1 is LNHDA and CDR2 is SQIVND (reference sequence). The CDR3 bases are TGTGCCAGCGGGACAGAAACCTACAATGAGCAGTTCTTC. Encoded protein: CASGTETYNEQFF.

This sequence joins TRBV10-3 and TRBJ2-1; 16 bases map to TRBD2. Germline V gene sequence: CDR1 ENHRY, CDR2 SYGVKD. The CDR3 totals 17 residues. V trimming: 0 bases; J trimming: 7 bases; junction bases outside the gene matches: 3. The CDR3 sequence is CAISESGLAGGPNEQFF. The CDR3 DNA sequence: TGTGCCATCAGTGAGTCGGGACTAGCGGGAGGGCCAAATGAGCAGTTCTTC.

This clone was observed once. The chain recombines TRBV29-1 with TRBJ2-3; D unclear. Per germline, CDR1 SQVTM and CDR2 ANQGSEA. V lost 2 bases to trimming and J lost 4 bases, with 10 bases between them. This CDR3 contains 13 residues. The DNA of the CDR3 is TGCAGCGTTGAAACAAATTCGGCAGATACGCAGTATTTT. Residues: CSVETNSADTQYF.

V is TRBV7-9 and J is TRBJ2-5; 8 bases agree with TRBD1. CDR1 is SEHNR and CDR2 is FQNEAQ in the germline V gene (reference sequence). V lost 7 bases, J lost 2 bases, and 9 bases stayed unmatched. The CDR3 consists of 15 residues. CDR3 residues: CASTGGASFQETQYF. The CDR3 region has the DNA TGTGCCAGCACAGGGGGCGCTTCGTTTCAAGAGACCCAGTACTTC.

The chain carries TRBV6-1 and TRBJ2-5, with D perhaps matching TRBD1 (6 bases). V was shortened by 4 bases and J by 1 base, with 13 bases between the two germline ends. The length of the CDR3 is 15 residues. The germline V gene encodes CDR1 MNHNS and CDR2 SASEGT. DNA of the CDR3: TGTGCCAGCAGTGCCACAGGGATAGCCCAAGAGACCCAGTACTTC. It is translated as CASSATGIAQETQYF.